The source of this TCR beta chain is a study of T cells after yellow fever vaccination. TCRdb used MiXCR to reprocess the 5' RACE reads, holding one entry per CDR3 protein. The sample carries some 350,000 distinct CDR3 sequences, roughly 11% recorded once. This clonotype was observed at least ten times. CDR3 length: 18 amino acids. Germline V CDR1 and CDR2: SGDLS, YYNGEE. V was pared by 4 bases and J by 5 bases, with 11 bases of the junction left unmatched. The rearrangement uses TRBV9 and TRBJ2-1; TRBD2 matches at 14 bases. The specimen was PBMCs, collected on the day of the first yellow fever vaccination. The receptor's source is a young man who received the YFV17D yellow fever vaccine. DNA of the CDR3: TGTGCCAGCAGCCCGACGACTAGCGGGGGGGCCTATCACAATGAGCAGTTCTTC. It is translated as CASSPTTSGGAYHNEQFF.